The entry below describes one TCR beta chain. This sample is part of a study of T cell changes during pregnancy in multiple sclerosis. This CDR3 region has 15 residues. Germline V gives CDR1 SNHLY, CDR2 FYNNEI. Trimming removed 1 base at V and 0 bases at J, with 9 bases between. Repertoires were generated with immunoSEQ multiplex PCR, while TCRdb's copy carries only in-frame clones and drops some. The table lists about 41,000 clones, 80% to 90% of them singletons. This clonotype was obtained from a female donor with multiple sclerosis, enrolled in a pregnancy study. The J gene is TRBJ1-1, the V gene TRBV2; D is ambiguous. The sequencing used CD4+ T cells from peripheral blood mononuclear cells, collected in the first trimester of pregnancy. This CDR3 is CASSEERSMNTEAFF. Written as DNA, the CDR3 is TGTGCCAGCAGTGAAGAACGGTCAATGAACACTGAAGCTTTCTTT.